This TCR beta chain was retrieved from a study of cytomegalovirus exposure and HLA in healthy donors. Findings of the study overall: Sequencing depth across donors, presence/absence analyses assumed, was roughly uniform. The study had only CMV serostatus as immune exposure information.

The PCR contained 60 Vbeta and 13 Jbeta primers. This table comes from immunoSEQ multiplex PCR, and its TCRdb copy is limited to in-frame clones, with some not included. The repertoire holds 35,000 to 40,000 clones, with 66% as singletons. Worth noting for this clone: Its target is not known.

The sequenced sample was PBMCs. This clonotype was sampled from a man between 45 and 60 years old in good health and CMV-seropositive.

Here the CDR3 reads CSVEGTSGGTDTQYF. CDR3 in DNA: TGCAGCGTTGAGGGGACTAGCGGGGGCACAGATACGCAGTATTTT. The genes are TRBV29-1 and TRBJ2-3, with 13 bases identical to TRBD2. The CDR3 is made up of 15 amino acids. With 3 bases clipped from V and 1 base from J, the junction kept 1 base outside the gene matches. Germline values: CDR1 SQVTM, CDR2 ANQGSEA.